This is a list of T cell receptor beta chains from one sample in a study of blood T cell repertoires in COVID-19. Some clones are missing from TCRdb's copy, which holds only in-frame ones; the method was immunoSEQ multiplex PCR. The sample yields about 110,000 clones, around 80% seen once. The sequencing input was peripheral blood. The origin of the receptors is a man at least 80 years old with COVID-19, enrolled during active disease. Each CDR3 is given with its conserved first and last residue. A D gene is named only where the DNA matches it firmly. Clone size is not always given. Where it is, it says once, few, many or a class for expanded clones.

V gene: TRBV5-6
clone size: .
D gene: .
J gene: TRBJ2-5
CDR3 DNA: TGTGCCAGCAGCTTGGGGGCAGGGAGGGAGACCCAGTACTTC
CDR3 protein: CASSLGAGRETQYF

V gene: TRBV19
clone size: .
D gene: .
J gene: TRBJ2-3
CDR3 DNA: TGTGCCAGTAGTCCCGCCAGGGGCGTCACAGATACGCAGTATTTT
CDR3 protein: CASSPARGVTDTQYF

V gene: TRBV19
clone size: few
D gene: .
J gene: TRBJ1-1
CDR3 DNA: TGTGCCAGTAGTTGGGGCAGGGATACTGAAGCTTTCTTT
CDR3 protein: CASSWGRDTEAFF

V gene: TRBV5-1
clone size: .
D gene: .
J gene: TRBJ1-1
CDR3 DNA: TGCGCCAGCACCGACCCGTCTAGAGGCGCTGAAGCTTTCTTT
CDR3 protein: CASTDPSRGAEAFF

V gene: TRBV28
clone size: .
D gene: TRBD1
J gene: TRBJ2-1
CDR3 DNA: TGTGCCAGCAGTGTCGGGACAGGGGCGGACAATGAGCAGTTCTTC
CDR3 protein: CASSVGTGADNEQFF

V gene: TRBV7-3
clone size: once
D gene: TRBD1
J gene: TRBJ2-7
CDR3 DNA: TGTGCCAGCAGTCAGGGGGCTTCCTACGAGCAGTACTTC
CDR3 protein: CASSQGASYEQYF

V gene: TRBV28
clone size: .
D gene: .
J gene: TRBJ2-6
CDR3 DNA: TGTGCCAGCAGTTTTTCCACCCAGAAATCTGGGGCCAACGTCCTGACTTTC
CDR3 protein: CASSFSTQKSGANVLTF

V gene: TRBV3-1/TRBV3-2
clone size: .
D gene: .
J gene: TRBJ2-2
CDR3 DNA: TGTGCCAGCAGCCCCTTACGGGGGGAGCTGTTTTTT
CDR3 protein: CASSPLRGELFF

V gene: TRBV30
clone size: .
D gene: .
J gene: TRBJ1-2
CDR3 DNA: TGTGCCTGGAGGCTGGCGGGGAGCTACTATGGCTACACCTTC
CDR3 protein: CAWRLAGSYYGYTF

V gene: TRBV6-4
clone size: .
D gene: .
J gene: TRBJ2-1
CDR3 DNA: TGTGCCAGCAGTGAAGTTGAGTTTGCATCTCAGTTCTTC
CDR3 protein: CASSEVEFASQFF

V gene: TRBV19
clone size: .
D gene: TRBD2
J gene: TRBJ2-1
CDR3 DNA: TGTGCCAGTAGCCCGGGACTAGCGCCCGACAATGAGCAGTTCTTC
CDR3 protein: CASSPGLAPDNEQFF

V gene: TRBV6-5
clone size: .
D gene: TRBD2
J gene: TRBJ2-1
CDR3 DNA: TGTGCCAGCAAGACTAGCGCCTTCTACAATGAGCAGTTCTTC
CDR3 protein: CASKTSAFYNEQFF

V gene: TRBV3-1/TRBV3-2
clone size: few
D gene: TRBD2
J gene: TRBJ2-7
CDR3 DNA: TGTGCCGAAGAGGGACTAGCGATCGAGCAGTACTTC
CDR3 protein: CAEEGLAIEQYF

V gene: TRBV24-1
clone size: .
D gene: .
J gene: TRBJ1-6
CDR3 DNA: TGTGCCACCAGTCCGTTTGACACGAACAATTCACCCCTCCACTTT
CDR3 protein: CATSPFDTNNSPLHF

V gene: TRBV2
clone size: .
D gene: TRBD2
J gene: TRBJ2-7
CDR3 DNA: TGTGCCAGCAGGAGTAGCGGGGCGCGGGGTAACCACGAGCAGTACTTC
CDR3 protein: CASRSSGARGNHEQYF

V gene: TRBV4-3
clone size: .
D gene: .
J gene: TRBJ1-1
CDR3 DNA: TGCGCCAGCAGCCAAGAGGCCGGGTGGAACACTGAAGCTTTCTTT
CDR3 protein: CASSQEAGWNTEAFF

V gene: TRBV19
clone size: .
D gene: TRBD1
J gene: TRBJ1-4
CDR3 DNA: TGTGCCAGTAGTCTCGGGACAGGGAGCGAAAAACTGTTTTTT
CDR3 protein: CASSLGTGSEKLFF

V gene: TRBV4-2
clone size: .
D gene: .
J gene: TRBJ2-1
CDR3 DNA: TGTGCCAGCAGCCAAGAGGGATTTAGCCGGGACATATACAATGAGCAGTTCTTC
CDR3 protein: CASSQEGFSRDIYNEQFF

V gene: TRBV5-4
clone size: .
D gene: .
J gene: TRBJ2-7
CDR3 DNA: TGTGCCAGCAGCCCGACAGTCTCCTACGAGCAGTACTTC
CDR3 protein: CASSPTVSYEQYF

V gene: TRBV28
clone size: .
D gene: TRBD1
J gene: TRBJ2-1
CDR3 DNA: TGTGCCAGCAGTCAGGACAGGGGAGACTACAATGAGCAGTTCTTC
CDR3 protein: CASSQDRGDYNEQFF

V gene: TRBV5-1
clone size: .
D gene: .
J gene: TRBJ1-1
CDR3 DNA: TGCGCCAGCAGCATGGACAGCAGTAACACTGAAGCTTTCTTT
CDR3 protein: CASSMDSSNTEAFF

V gene: TRBV4-3
clone size: few
D gene: TRBD1
J gene: TRBJ2-5
CDR3 DNA: TGCGCCAGCAGCCCCGGGGTGGGACAGAGCCAAGAGACCCAGTACTTC
CDR3 protein: CASSPGVGQSQETQYF

V gene: TRBV7-9
clone size: once
D gene: .
J gene: TRBJ1-1
CDR3 DNA: TGTGCCAGCAGCGATGGCGGGGGGGACACTGAAGCTTTCTTT
CDR3 protein: CASSDGGGDTEAFF

V gene: TRBV6-5
clone size: .
D gene: .
J gene: TRBJ1-3
CDR3 DNA: TGTGCCAGCAGACAGGCCCCCTCTGGAAACACCATATATTTT
CDR3 protein: CASRQAPSGNTIYF

V gene: TRBV28
clone size: .
D gene: .
J gene: TRBJ1-2
CDR3 DNA: TGTGCCAGCAGTTTTTCCGGTAATGGCTACACCTTC
CDR3 protein: CASSFSGNGYTF

V gene: TRBV19
clone size: .
D gene: TRBD2
J gene: TRBJ2-2
CDR3 DNA: TGTGCCAGTAGTCGACTAGCGGGAACGAACACCGGGGAGCTGTTTTTT
CDR3 protein: CASSRLAGTNTGELFF

V gene: TRBV20-1
clone size: once
D gene: .
J gene: TRBJ2-3
CDR3 DNA: TGCAGTGCTAGTGAAACCCGTCAGGCCCGGGATACGCAGTATTTT
CDR3 protein: CSASETRQARDTQYF

V gene: TRBV5-1
clone size: .
D gene: .
J gene: TRBJ2-1
CDR3 DNA: TGCGCCAGCAGCTTGGTCCAGAACTACAATGAGCAGTTCTTC
CDR3 protein: CASSLVQNYNEQFF

V gene: TRBV5-5
clone size: few
D gene: TRBD1
J gene: TRBJ1-1
CDR3 DNA: TGTGCCAGCAGCTTGGACAGGGGCACTGAAGCTTTCTTT
CDR3 protein: CASSLDRGTEAFF

V gene: TRBV19
clone size: .
D gene: .
J gene: TRBJ2-1
CDR3 DNA: TGTGCCAGTAGTAATTGGGGCCGCGACTCCTACAATGAGCAGTTCTTC
CDR3 protein: CASSNWGRDSYNEQFF

V gene: TRBV28
clone size: .
D gene: .
J gene: TRBJ2-1
CDR3 DNA: TGTGCCAGCAGTTTGGAGGGCTCCTACAATGAGCAGTTCTTC
CDR3 protein: CASSLEGSYNEQFF

V gene: TRBV5-1
clone size: .
D gene: .
J gene: TRBJ2-3
CDR3 DNA: TGCGCCAGCAGCTTGGCCCGACAGCCTAGCACAGATACGCAGTATTTT
CDR3 protein: CASSLARQPSTDTQYF

V gene: TRBV11-2
clone size: .
D gene: .
J gene: TRBJ1-6
CDR3 DNA: TGTGCCAGCAGCCCCCCCGCGGGACTTTCACCCCTCCACTTT
CDR3 protein: CASSPPAGLSPLHF

V gene: TRBV4-1
clone size: .
D gene: TRBD1
J gene: TRBJ1-2
CDR3 DNA: TGCGCCAGCAGCCAAGTTCCGGGACAGGGGGTATATGGCTACACCTTC
CDR3 protein: CASSQVPGQGVYGYTF

V gene: TRBV10-3
clone size: .
D gene: .
J gene: TRBJ2-2
CDR3 DNA: TGTGCCATCAGGTTCTCGGACAGTCGGGAGCTGTTTTTT
CDR3 protein: CAIRFSDSRELFF

V gene: TRBV9
clone size: many
D gene: .
J gene: TRBJ2-7
CDR3 DNA: TGTGCCAGCAGCGTAGGGGTCGGAGGCGGCTCCTACGAGCAGTACTTC
CDR3 protein: CASSVGVGGGSYEQYF

V gene: TRBV7-9
clone size: .
D gene: TRBD2
J gene: TRBJ2-3
CDR3 DNA: TGTGCCAGCAGCTTCCTAGCGGAGCTCACAGATACGCAGTATTTT
CDR3 protein: CASSFLAELTDTQYF

V gene: TRBV4-2
clone size: .
D gene: TRBD2
J gene: TRBJ2-3
CDR3 DNA: TGTGCCAGCAGCCCCGGACTAGACAACGCAGATACGCAGTATTTT
CDR3 protein: CASSPGLDNADTQYF

V gene: TRBV28
clone size: .
D gene: .
J gene: TRBJ1-5
CDR3 DNA: TGTGCCAGCAGTCCGGGGGCGGGGGGTGATCAGCCCCAGCATTTT
CDR3 protein: CASSPGAGGDQPQHF

V gene: TRBV10-2
clone size: .
D gene: .
J gene: TRBJ2-7
CDR3 DNA: TGCGCCAGCACCTACTCACCCGACGAGCAGTACTTC
CDR3 protein: CASTYSPDEQYF

V gene: TRBV9
clone size: few
D gene: TRBD2
J gene: TRBJ2-7
CDR3 DNA: TGTGCCAGCAGCGTGGGACTAGGGGCCTACGAGCAGTACTTC
CDR3 protein: CASSVGLGAYEQYF